Given below is one TCR beta chain in context. This receptor's antigen is unknown. Base qualities are not provided; no much larger clone lies one nucleotide away. Libraries came from the immunoSEQ multiplex PCR assay. For the multiplex PCR, a mixture combining 60 forward primers for TCR Vbeta segments and 13 reverse primers for TCR Jbeta segments was used. The CDR3 region of rearranged TCR beta genes was amplified from genomic DNA by a multiplex PCR assay. On the Illumina HiSeq System, the amplified TCR beta libraries were sequenced as 87-base-pair reads. In the source study's methods: A later analysis counted about 80 million unique TCR beta chains across the 600 to 850 repertoires, and around 9.9 million of these chains were shared by at least two donors. Raw reads were error-corrected and collapsed into unique sequences with a nearest-neighbor algorithm that merged closely related sequences to remove PCR and sequencing errors. Alignment of CDR3 sequences to IMGT reference sequences was used to assign V, D and J gene segments. For a sequence to be retained, at least a six-nucleotide match to both a V gene segment and a J gene segment was required. Rearrangements were classified as productive when the CDR3 lacked stop codons and remained in frame with V and J, and all other rearrangements were classified as non-productive. Following IMGT convention, CDR3 was defined as the stretch from the second conserved V-encoded cysteine up to the conserved J-encoded phenylalanine. The earlier analysis of around 640 of the donors excluded sequences that lacked an unambiguous match to a single V gene segment. An earlier analysis of over 450 of the donors classified V segments as functional when productive rearrangements were above 56.7% and as segregating when the standard deviation between donors was above 5%. A statistical classification framework was built for diagnosing cytomegalovirus status from the catalog of TCR beta chain sequences. In a later analysis, TCR nucleotide sequences were compared against IMGT/GENE-DB human TR gene sequences so that V and J genes could be assigned. Using the TCRdist pipeline, a later analysis assigned CDR3 sequences along with most-parsimonious VDJ recombination scenarios. In a later analysis, each TCR beta chain was defined by its CDR3 amino acid sequence together with its V-gene family, and reads lacking a unique V-gene family were excluded. A later analysis removed 550 to 650 highly shared, low-generation-probability nucleotide sequences to deal with suspected cross-contamination and a sequencing artifact. For each public chain, a later analysis derived a clonal expansion index from normalized ranks of inferred template counts within each repertoire. In a later analysis, generation probabilities were computed using a VDJ recombination model fitted to out-of-frame rearrangements, and the results were checked against IGoR. A later analysis scored TCR-TCR, TCR-HLA and TCR-CMV co-occurrence with hypergeometric tests, applying a repertoire-size bias correction to TCR pairs. To estimate false discovery rates, a later analysis permuted the HLA or CMV assignments 20 times. In a later analysis, co-occurring TCRs were grouped using DBSCAN, and TCRdist sequence similarity was added for clustering within HLA-allele-positive subsets. For co-occurrence clustering, repertoires with fewer than 30,000 or more than 120,000 public chains were excluded, along with four or five repertoires with anomalous nucleotide sharing. TCRdb's version of the immuneACCESS table is confined to in-frame rearrangements and falls short of the full clone set. An unresolved V gene accounts for under half of the shortfall where checked; the remainder is of unknown origin. V and J calls and clone size follow that table, whereas D and trimming were derived from the DNA. The sample table shows approximately 170,000 clones, and more than 80% are seen once. The top ten constitute roughly 2.3% of the sample.

The cohort consisted of 600 to 700 healthy bone marrow donors. Cohort members were all nominally healthy when sampled, although unrecorded immune exposures were likely present. The donor tested CMV seronegative and was one of the 352 seronegative cohort members. A peripheral blood sample was collected from each donor, and TCR beta sequencing was performed on peripheral blood mononuclear cells. Genomic DNA was extracted from the blood cell samples with the Qiagen DNeasy Blood Extraction Kit. Germline trimming: 5 bases from V, 1 base from J; junction bases outside gene matches: 7. In the germline V gene (reference sequence), CDR1 corresponds to SGHKS and CDR2 to YYEKEE. Spanning cysteine to phenylalanine, the CDR3 consists of 15 amino acids. The retained sequence is limited to the CDR3, 45 bases, with the frame set at the first base. This record belongs to a study of cytomegalovirus exposure and HLA in healthy donors (dated by TCRdb to 2016 to 2017). About the study as a whole: In an earlier analysis of 587 of the donors, 250 to 300 Gb of sequence data and 90 million to 120 million unique TCR beta sequences from roughly 190 million T cells were reported. Roughly 300 gigabases of sequencing data and roughly 80 million unique TCR sequences made up an early release that covered about 640 HLA-typed donors. Among the approximately 400 genotyped donors, around 81% belonged to the genetic ancestry cluster associated with self-reported Caucasian donors. The aim of the study was to test whether cataloging public T cell receptors could identify signatures of past pathogen exposure. The study used immunosequencing to profile the T cell repertoires of more than 650 subjects and linked those repertoires to cytomegalovirus serostatus. Besides the first cohort of more than 650 subjects, a separate validation cohort made up of 120 different subjects was used. The study combined high-throughput TCR immunosequencing, statistical association of individual TCRs with disease status, and machine learning to predict cytomegalovirus infection status. In a later analysis, previously published TCR beta repertoires from fewer than 750 donors were re-analyzed and high-resolution HLA genotyping was added so that TCR occurrence patterns could be studied. Rather than drawing on any new phenotypic data, the later analysis identified candidate immune exposures from TCR beta sequences and the way those sequences occurred across donors. An earlier analysis of some 500 of the donors applied high-throughput TCR beta sequencing to assess whether each TCR beta V gene segment acted as functional or pseudogenic. Donor age, sex, ethnicity and CMV serostatus were compiled together with the repertoire data. Genome-wide SNP genotypes for about 65% of the 666 donors were used in a later genetic analysis, which treated that subset as a discovery cohort. Every discovery cohort repertoire had been produced on one sequencing platform. HLA typing included class I and class II loci at four-digit resolution. The number of donors typed differed by locus, with about 629-630 for A, B, C, DRB1 and DQB1, roughly 550 for DQA1, nearly 610 for DPA1, and some 440 for DPB1. A few DR-DQ haplotypes were treated as single units for association and clustering because of strong linkage in the cohort. Among about 410 genotyped donors of the cohort, an average of about 220,000 unique TCR beta nucleotide sequences was sequenced per donor, of which about 18% were non-productive.

The full study reports these points: A later analysis found that most CMV-associated TCR beta chains appeared HLA-restricted, with HLA associations seemingly driven largely by CMV exposure. In vitro tests confirmed that a few of the cytomegalovirus-associated TCR beta chains recognize cytomegalovirus antigens. Because counts were too low, seventeen rarely observed V segments, including chromosome 9 orphons, were excluded from the earlier analysis of fewer than 650 of the donors. A further reported finding was that TCR beta sequences accurately predicted the HLA-A and HLA-B alleles for most subjects in the first cohort. When HLA alleles, especially DR and DQ, strongly co-occurred, TCR associations were difficult to assign to individual alleles. According to the authors, the approach could potentially be generalized to other disease states and immunological phenotypes. Only TCR beta chains were sequenced in this cohort, and the absence of alpha or paired-chain data limited detectable features. Because the 87-base-pair reads could not distinguish some IMGT-functional V segments, including TRBV6-2 and TRBV6-3, those segments were excluded. According to a later genetic analysis, donors in an Asian-associated ancestry cluster had fewer N-insertions in productive TCRs than the approximately 650-donor mean. Presence/absence analyses assumed roughly uniform sequencing depth across donors, an assumption that may not hold. Most TCR sequences were observed very rarely across donors, whereas some public TCRs were present in many individuals. A later analysis reported that several top co-occurrence clusters appeared linked to parvovirus B19, influenza, CMV and Epstein-Barr virus. In a later analysis, some 17,000 TCR beta sequences were associated with specific HLA alleles at a false discovery rate of 0.05. V-gene and J-gene trimming of TCR beta chains was associated with a missense DCLRE1C variant in a later genetic analysis, and the association was replicated in an independent cohort. An earlier analysis of 587 of the donors showed that most TCR beta V segments appeared in productive rearrangements either about 87% or about 30% of the time, which broadly matched IMGT annotations. A later analysis found that HLA-associated TCR beta chains were more clonally expanded and had lower generation probabilities than equally common non-associated chains. Linkage disequilibrium might explain the correlated functional status among segregating V segments, but an unknown experimental factor could not be ruled out. A cluster of highly shared sequence variants was judged likely to represent a technical artifact of the sequencing pipeline. Because HLA typing was missing for some donors at each locus, association tests included only the typed subset. In a later analysis, TCR association rates were found to vary across HLA loci, with the most associated TCRs seen for DRB1 alleles and the fewest for HLA-C alleles. Immune exposure information for the cohort was limited to CMV serostatus. The classifier was reported to diagnose cytomegalovirus status with high specificity and sensitivity in both the original and validation cohorts. The study listed approximately 160 TCR beta chains as associated with cytomegalovirus.

Sequencing was done on a sample of PBMCs. This sequence uses TRBV5-5 and TRBJ2-3, with TRBD1 matching 7 junction bases. The sequence was obtained from a male donor in good health and CMV-seronegative. The DNA is TGTGCCAGCAGATACAGGGGAGAGGGCACAGATACGCAGTATTTT. Its product reads: CASRYRGEGTDTQYF.